This is a list of T cell receptor beta chains from one sample in a study of blood T cell repertoires in COVID-19. Sequencing was performed with immunoSEQ multiplex PCR; in TCRdb, only in-frame clones are kept and a portion is missing. The repertoire consists of around 52,000 clones, with more than 70% occurring once and the leading ten covering less than 30%. Sequencing input: peripheral blood. The receptors were gathered from an elderly woman with acute or convalescent COVID-19. Both conserved end residues are part of each CDR3. Each record gives: J gene, clone size, D gene, CDR3 length, V gene, CDR3 DNA, CDR3 protein. D genes are given only for firm matches. The size field is filled for only some rows; it gives once, few, many or a size class.

J: TRBJ1-2
size: .
D: .
length: 16
V: TRBV27
DNA: TGTGCCAGCGGATTAGCGGGACGGACTCCCTCTTATGGCTACACCTTC
CDR3: CASGLAGRTPSYGYTF

J: TRBJ2-5
size: .
D: TRBD2
length: 14
V: TRBV9
DNA: TGTGCCAGCAGCGGACTAGCGGGACAAGAGACCCAGTACTTC
CDR3: CASSGLAGQETQYF

J: TRBJ2-2
size: .
D: .
length: 15
V: TRBV29-1
DNA: TGCAGCGTTGTTCAGGGGACGCAGGACACCGGGGAGCTGTTTTTT
CDR3: CSVVQGTQDTGELFF

J: TRBJ1-4
size: .
D: .
length: 13
V: TRBV2
DNA: TGTGCCAGCAGAGGTCCCGGCGGTGAAAAACTGTTTTTT
CDR3: CASRGPGGEKLFF

J: TRBJ2-5
size: .
D: .
length: 15
V: TRBV19
DNA: TGTGCCAGTAGTGCCAATAGGGGGTACCAAGAGACCCAGTACTTC
CDR3: CASSANRGYQETQYF

J: TRBJ2-5
size: once
D: .
length: 16
V: TRBV3-1/TRBV3-2
DNA: TGTGCCAGCAGCCCCAGAGGACTAGCAGGGGGAGAGACCCAGTACTTC
CDR3: CASSPRGLAGGETQYF

J: TRBJ2-3
size: .
D: .
length: 16
V: TRBV5-4
DNA: TGTGCCAGCAGCCCTCTCCGCGGGTCGAGCACAGATACGCAGTATTTT
CDR3: CASSPLRGSSTDTQYF

J: TRBJ1-2
size: .
D: TRBD1
length: 16
V: TRBV19
DNA: TGTGCCAGTAGTATGTATGGGACAGGGGGTTCCTATGGCTACACCTTC
CDR3: CASSMYGTGGSYGYTF

J: TRBJ2-6
size: .
D: .
length: 14
V: TRBV3-1/TRBV3-2
DNA: TGTGCCAGCAGCCCCCGTCCTGGGGCCAACGTCCTGACTTTC
CDR3: CASSPRPGANVLTF

J: TRBJ2-1
size: .
D: TRBD1
length: 13
V: TRBV6-5
DNA: TGTGCCAGCCTAGACAGGGGTGGCAATGAGCAGTTCTTC
CDR3: CASLDRGGNEQFF

J: TRBJ1-6
size: .
D: .
length: 14
V: TRBV15
DNA: TGTGCCACCAGCAGAGATCGAGTTCAATCACCCCTCCACTTT
CDR3: CATSRDRVQSPLHF

J: TRBJ1-1
size: .
D: .
length: 13
V: TRBV9
DNA: TGTGCCAGCAGCGTACTGAAGCACACTGAAGCTTTCTTT
CDR3: CASSVLKHTEAFF

J: TRBJ2-2
size: .
D: .
length: 17
V: TRBV5-4
DNA: TGTGCCAGCAGCTATTTATTTTCGGGGACAAACACCGGGGAGCTGTTTTTT
CDR3: CASSYLFSGTNTGELFF

J: TRBJ1-4
size: .
D: TRBD1
length: 16
V: TRBV28
DNA: TGTGCCAGCAGGGGCGGGGCAGGGGGTACTAATGAAAAACTGTTTTTT
CDR3: CASRGGAGGTNEKLFF

J: TRBJ2-2
size: .
D: TRBD1
length: 15
V: TRBV18
DNA: TGTGCCAGCTCTATATCGGGGACAGACACCGGGGAGCTGTTTTTT
CDR3: CASSISGTDTGELFF

J: TRBJ2-3
size: .
D: TRBD2
length: 17
V: TRBV5-3
DNA: TGTGCCAGAAGTTGGGAAAAGGAGCGGGGGCCCACAGATACGCAGTATTTT
CDR3: CARSWEKERGPTDTQYF

J: TRBJ1-5
size: .
D: .
length: 13
V: TRBV24-1
DNA: TGTGCCACCAGTGAAGGCGGAGATCAGCCCCAGCATTTT
CDR3: CATSEGGDQPQHF

J: TRBJ2-2
size: .
D: TRBD2
length: 17
V: TRBV5-1
DNA: TGCGCCAGCAGCTTGGGACTAGCGGGACCGAACACCGGGGAGCTGTTTTTT
CDR3: CASSLGLAGPNTGELFF

J: TRBJ2-5
size: .
D: TRBD2
length: 16
V: TRBV7-9
DNA: TGTGCCAGCAGCCCGTGGACTAGCGGGGGCCAAGAGACCCAGTACTTC
CDR3: CASSPWTSGGQETQYF

J: TRBJ1-1
size: .
D: .
length: 15
V: TRBV11-2
DNA: TGTGCCAGCAGCCCTCGGCAGGGGTTCGTCACTGAAGCTTTCTTT
CDR3: CASSPRQGFVTEAFF

J: TRBJ1-2
size: .
D: .
length: 17
V: TRBV27
DNA: TGTGCCAGCAGTTTTCACCCCCCCGGGACATCTTCCTATGGCTACACCTTC
CDR3: CASSFHPPGTSSYGYTF

J: TRBJ2-6
size: .
D: .
length: 13
V: TRBV10-3
DNA: TGTGCCATCAGCCCGTCTGGGGCCAACGTCCTGACTTTC
CDR3: CAISPSGANVLTF

J: TRBJ2-3
size: .
D: .
length: 17
V: TRBV5-4
DNA: TGTGCCAGCAGCTTGGCTCATTTCGAGGACTCCACAGATACGCAGTATTTT
CDR3: CASSLAHFEDSTDTQYF

J: TRBJ1-5
size: .
D: TRBD1
length: 16
V: TRBV4-2
DNA: TGTGCCAGCAGCCAAGAAGACAGGGGGCGAGTTCAGCCCCAGCATTTT
CDR3: CASSQEDRGRVQPQHF

J: TRBJ2-7
size: .
D: .
length: 12
V: TRBV30
DNA: TGTGCCTGGAGAGGACAGACCCACGAGCAGTACTTC
CDR3: CAWRGQTHEQYF

J: TRBJ2-1
size: .
D: TRBD2
length: 17
V: TRBV4-1
DNA: TGCGCCAGCAGCCCTAGCGGGGGGCGAGCCTCCTACAATGAGCAGTTCTTC
CDR3: CASSPSGGRASYNEQFF

J: TRBJ2-2
size: .
D: .
length: 16
V: TRBV18
DNA: TGTGCCAGCTCACCGACAGCTCCTTTGAACACCGGGGAGCTGTTTTTT
CDR3: CASSPTAPLNTGELFF

J: TRBJ2-1
size: .
D: TRBD1
length: 15
V: TRBV5-8
DNA: TGTGCCAGCAGCGTGCGGGGACAGGGGTGGAATGAGCAGTTCTTC
CDR3: CASSVRGQGWNEQFF

J: TRBJ1-6
size: few
D: TRBD1
length: 15
V: TRBV18
DNA: TGTGCCAGCTCACCGGACAGGGCCCGTAATTCACCCCTCCACTTT
CDR3: CASSPDRARNSPLHF